This TCR beta chain was identified during a study of T cell responses to AZD1222 COVID-19 vaccine. Note on this clone: Antigen unknown.

Whole-study findings and limits: Along spike, vaccine-associated CD4 TCRs were found throughout, with dominance at 160-218 and 743-854.

Sequencing was performed with immunoSEQ multiplex PCR; in TCRdb, only in-frame clones are kept and a portion is missing. The table records about 89,000 clones, around 90% of them present only once. Germline loops: CDR1 SGHNT, CDR2 YENEEA. The V and J ends lost 1 base and 4 bases, in that order; junction bases with no gene match: 0. The CDR3 has 14 residues. The sequence derives from an adult who received the AZD1222 COVID-19 vaccine. Sequencing was performed on peripheral blood, taken 28 days after the second AZD1222 dose. The V gene is TRBV11-3, the J gene TRBJ2-1; 8 nucleotides line up with TRBD2. In DNA form, the CDR3 reads TGTGCCAGCAGCTTAGCGGGGGGGTACAATGAGCAGTTCTTC. Translating gives CASSLAGGYNEQFF.